The 20 T cell receptor beta chains presented below share a single source sample, sequenced in a study of beta chain features in type 1 diabetes. Their cognate antigens are unknown. Study-wide results and caveats: In every one of the four CD4+ subsets, TCRB CDR3s were moderately but significantly shorter in Type 1 diabetes patients.

cDNA synthesis used the whole RNA isolate, giving expressed TCRB sequences. Profiled with immunoSEQ multiplex PCR; TCRdb holds only in-frame clones, not every one. The sample consists of 150,000 to 200,000 clones, approximately 7.8% of them appearing once. Sequenced material: central memory CD4+ T cells from blood. The source is a woman in her 40s with type 1 diabetes.

The rearrangement links TRBV5-6 to TRBJ1-5; D ambiguous. This CDR3 has 12 residues. Germline CDR1 is SGHDT and CDR2 is YYEEEE. The V end lost 0 bases, the J end lost 4 bases, and 2 bases lay between the germline ends. The CDR3 DNA follows: TGTGCCAGCAGCTTGGCTAATCAGCCCCAGCATTTT. Its protein is CASSLANQPQHF.

This clone was seen more than once but under ten times. The chain employs TRBV11-2 and TRBJ2-1; a possible D gene is TRBD2 (6 bases). This CDR3 spans 15 amino acids. Germline V gene data show CDR1 as SGHAT and CDR2 as FQNNGV. Trimming pared 1 base from V and 0 bases from J, leaving 7 bases between. CDR3 in DNA: TGTGCCAGCAGCTTAGTAGCGGCCTCCTACAATGAGCAGTTCTTC. Protein: CASSLVAASYNEQFF.

This clone was detected only a few times. The V gene is TRBV29-1, the J gene TRBJ2-3; 13 bases line up with TRBD2. The V segment lost 5 bases and the J segment 6 bases; nucleotides outside the gene matches: 5. Per germline, CDR1 SQVTM and CDR2 ANQGSEA. The CDR3 loop spans 14 amino acids. The chain's CDR3 is CSVSLAGGPDTQYF. In nucleotides, the CDR3 is TGCAGCGTTTCACTAGCGGGAGGGCCTGATACGCAGTATTTT.

This clone has at least ten counts. This sample also contains other DNA sequences that code for the same CDR3. The chain has TRBV28 and TRBJ2-1; 8 bases are shared with TRBD2. V shed 3 bases, J shed 4 bases, and the junction held 5 bases outside the gene matches. Germline V lookup: CDR1 MDHEN, CDR2 SYDVKM. The CDR3 totals 15 residues. The CDR3 spells CASSFTGRGYNEQFF. CDR3 DNA sequence: TGTGCCAGCAGTTTTACCGGGAGGGGATACAATGAGCAGTTCTTC.

This clone appeared a few times. CDR3 nucleotide sequence: TGCGCCAGCAGCCCCCTCCCAGCGGGAGTATCCTACAATGAGCAGTTCTTC. It is translated as CASSPLPAGVSYNEQFF. This sequence joins TRBV4-3 and TRBJ2-1; TRBD2 matches at 8 bases. CDR3 length: 17 residues. Germline CDR1 reads LGHNA; CDR2 reads YSLEER. Unmatched junction bases numbered 9, after V lost 4 bases and J lost 1 base.

This clone was observed many times. This chain links TRBV6-1 with TRBJ2-7; no clear D gene. The ends were cut back, 3 bases at V and 5 bases at J, with 8 bases in the middle. This CDR3 comprises 12 residues. Germline CDR1 MNHNS, CDR2 SASEGT. CDR3 DNA sequence: TGTGCCAGCAGTGACCTACTACACGAGCAGTACTTC. Translation: CASSDLLHEQYF.

The sample holds a few counts of this clone. The chain recombines TRBV28 with TRBJ1-5, with D possibly TRBD1 on 5 matching bases. The V and J ends lost 7 bases and 1 base respectively, with 14 bases between them. The CDR3 totals 15 residues. The germline V gene encodes CDR1 MDHEN and CDR2 SYDVKM. CDR3 DNA: TGTGCCAGCAATAGGGGTGGTTGGAGCAATCAGCCCCAGCATTTT. Its translation: CASNRGGWSNQPQHF.

This clone has just a few counts. The chain has TRBV28 and TRBJ1-2; maybe TRBD1 (5 bases). The CDR3 has 13 amino acids. V shed 8 bases and J shed 5 bases, with 15 bases lying between them. Germline V gene lookup returns CDR1 MDHEN and CDR2 SYDVKM. CDR3 DNA sequence: TGTGCCAGCTACCTAGGGGCAGCGTATGGCTACACCTTC. Protein: CASYLGAAYGYTF.

The V and J genes are TRBV19 and TRBJ2-7; 10 nucleotides line up with TRBD2. Unmatched junction bases numbered 9, after V lost 5 bases and J lost 5 bases. Germline assignment: CDR1 LNHDA and CDR2 SQIVND (reference sequence). The CDR3 runs 15 residues. This CDR3 is CASSPLLAGVDEQYF. The CDR3, as DNA: TGTGCCAGTAGTCCCCTGCTAGCGGGAGTTGACGAGCAGTACTTC.

The V gene is TRBV7-6, the J gene TRBJ1-4; 9 bases match TRBD1. After removal of 5 bases from V and 10 bases from J, the junction contained 8 bases not matched to a gene. This CDR3 comprises 14 residues. Germline V CDR1 and CDR2: SGHVS, FNYEAQ. This CDR3 reads CASSPGQGTGKLFF. CDR3 DNA: TGTGCCAGCAGCCCTGGACAGGGGACCGGAAAACTGTTTTTT.

This clone was counted a few times. The V gene is TRBV5-1, the J gene TRBJ2-7; 9 nucleotides agree with TRBD1. V lost 6 bases, J lost 3 bases, and 7 bases stayed unmatched. This CDR3 contains 14 residues. Germline V gives CDR1 SGHRS, CDR2 YFSETQ. DNA for the CDR3: TGCGCCAGCACCCCGCCGGGACAGGGCTACGAGCAGTACTTC. Translating it yields CASTPPGQGYEQYF.

This clone occurred a few times. The chain combines TRBV2 with TRBJ2-6, with D tentatively TRBD1 (5 bases). V was cut by 11 bases and J by 0 bases, with 8 bases left in between. The CDR3 length is 13 residues. Germline loops: CDR1 SNHLY, CDR2 FYNNEI. The CDR3 protein is CAGASSGANVLTF. The CDR3 DNA sequence: TGTGCCGGGGCGAGCTCTGGGGCCAACGTCCTGACTTTC.

Only a few counts were recorded for this clone. The V call is TRBV7-9, the J call TRBJ1-5, with a tentative D call TRBD1 (5 bases). The CDR3 is made up of 13 amino acids. In germline, CDR1 is SEHNR, CDR2 FQNEAQ (reference sequence). Trimming shortened V by 5 bases and J by 8 bases, and 13 bases separated the two germline ends. For the CDR3, the DNA is TGTGCCAGCAGCCGGGACTGGGGGGAGCCCCAGCATTTT. It encodes CASSRDWGEPQHF.

J is TRBJ2-5 and V is TRBV7-2, with a possible D match to TRBD1 (5 bases). With 7 bases removed from V and 4 bases from J, the gap between germline ends came to 13 bases. CDR1 SGHTA and CDR2 FQGNSA come from the germline V gene. The CDR3 has 13 residues. The CDR3 DNA sequence: TGTGCCAGCACGTTACAGGTCCGAGAGACCCAGTACTTC. Protein product: CASTLQVRETQYF.

The chain couples TRBV15 to TRBJ1-1; D unclear. Germline V gene lookup returns CDR1 LNHNV and CDR2 YYDKDF (reference sequence). This CDR3 comprises 15 residues. V lost 3 bases to trimming and J lost 1 base, with 12 bases between them. As DNA, the CDR3 is TGTGCCACCAGCAGCAAGAGGCGGGGGAACACTGAAGCTTTCTTT. Translated, it gives CATSSKRRGNTEAFF.

This sequence joins TRBV9 and TRBJ1-2; D unclear. The germline V gene has CDR1 SGDLS and CDR2 YYNGEE. The CDR3 is made up of 17 amino acids. V lost 0 bases to trimming and J lost 1 base, with 16 bases between them. The CDR3 reads CASSVDPSQQLNYGYTF. The CDR3 DNA reads as TGTGCCAGCAGCGTAGACCCATCACAGCAACTTAACTATGGCTACACCTTC.

This clone was seen a few times. CDR3 residues: CASRRGQQETQYF. The CDR3, as DNA: TGTGCCAGCAGACGGGGACAGCAAGAGACCCAGTACTTC. V is TRBV6-5 and J is TRBJ2-5, with 7 bases identical to TRBD1. This CDR3 region has 13 residues. Germline CDR1 and CDR2: MNHEY and SVGAGI. V shed 6 bases, J shed 2 bases, and the junction held 3 bases outside the gene matches.

J is TRBJ1-3 and V is TRBV7-9; weak D call: TRBD1 (6 bases). The germline CDR1 and CDR2 sequences are SEHNR and FQNEAQ (reference sequence). The CDR3 is made up of 13 amino acids. The germline V and J ends were trimmed by 5 bases and 8 bases, with 13 bases remaining between them. CDR3 sequence reads: CASSEQGLDTIYF. CDR3 bases: TGTGCCAGCAGCGAACAGGGTTTGGACACCATATATTTT.

The rearrangement joins TRBV9 to TRBJ2-7; TRBD2 matches 7 bases. The CDR3 is 15 amino acids. Germline V gives CDR1 SGDLS, CDR2 YYNGEE. Trimming cost V 6 bases and J 3 bases; bases outside gene matches: 12. The CDR3 region has the DNA TGTGCCAGCATCAATAGCTCGGGGGGAAACTACGAGCAGTACTTC. Translating gives CASINSSGGNYEQYF. Supplemented by reference TRBV9 and TRBJ2-7, the full variable domain reads DSGVTQTPKHLITATGQRVTLRCSPRSGDLSVYWYQQSLDQGLQFLIQYYNGEERAKGNILERFSAQQFPDLHSELNLSSLELGDSALYFCASINSSGGNYEQYFGPGTRLTVT.

V is TRBV7-7 and J is TRBJ2-1, with unresolved D. The CDR3 consists of 15 residues. V lost 4 bases and J 5 bases, leaving 15 bases between the germline ends. Germline lookup yields CDR1 SSHAT and CDR2 FNYEAQ (reference sequence). The CDR3 nucleotides read TGTGCCAGCAGCTCCCAAGGTGGCGGCCACAATGAGCAGTTCTTC. This codes for CASSSQGGGHNEQFF.